The clone carrying this T cell receptor beta chain was observed a few times. The data were produced by immunoSEQ multiplex PCR, yet TCRdb's version contains in-frame clones alone and is incomplete. The sample carries about 86,000 clones, roughly 95% recorded once. This record comes from a study of technical replicates of blood from a few donors. The source material was T cells isolated from PBMCs. This TCR came from a human donor in good health.

CDR3 coding DNA: TGTGCCAGTAGTGGACAGCTGAACACTGAAGCTTTCTTT. Translating gives CASSGQLNTEAFF. The chain recombines TRBV19 with TRBJ1-1; maybe TRBD1 (6 bases). The V and J ends lost 5 bases and 0 bases respectively, with 7 bases between them. This CDR3 contains 13 residues. Germline V gene lookup returns CDR1 LNHDA and CDR2 SQIVND (reference sequence). The full variable domain, with the rest looked up from reference TRBV19 and TRBJ1-1, is DGGITQSPKYLFRKEGQNVTLSCEQNLNHDAMYWYRQDPGQGLRLIYYSQIVNDFQKGDIAEGYSVSREKKESFPLTVTSAQKNPTAFYLCASSGQLNTEAFFGQGTRLTVV.